What follows are 2 T cell receptor beta chains derived from one specimen sequenced in a study of OX40 agonist ivuxolimab in advanced cancers. Sequenced by immunoSEQ multiplex PCR; TCRdb stores in-frame clones only, minus some. The table lists about 98,000 clones, 87% of them singletons. This sample comprised CD4+ or CD8+ T cells sorted from blood, obtained in a trial of the OX40 agonist ivuxolimab. These receptor sequences come from an adult with an advanced solid tumor such as melanoma, head and neck, liver or kidney cancer.

This clone has a handful of counts. V usage is TRBV6-1 and J usage is TRBJ1-2, with unresolved D. Trimming took 1 base from V and 8 from J, leaving 11 bases between them. The CDR3 consists of 13 residues. Germline V gene lookup returns CDR1 MNHNS and CDR2 SASEGT. The CDR3 here is CASSEGTLVGYTF. Written as DNA, the CDR3 is TGTGCCAGCAGTGAAGGGACCCTAGTGGGCTACACCTTC.

In this sample, this clone turned up a few times. The chain joins TRBV19 to TRBJ1-2; no definite D call. V was shortened by 7 bases and J by 0 bases, with 12 bases between the two germline ends. The CDR3 loop spans 14 amino acids. CDR1 is LNHDA, CDR2 SQIVND, per germline (reference sequence). In DNA, the CDR3 is TGTGCCAGTAAGAAGGCCGCTACTAACTATGGCTACACCTTC. The encoded protein is CASKKAATNYGYTF.